The clone carrying this TCR beta chain occurred many times. Its matching antigen is unknown. Arm-PCR of CDR3 regions and iRepertoire HTBI primers were used to build TCR beta libraries. Original processing notes: From all samples, identification returned approximately 13 TRBJ and approximately 61 TRBV segments. TCRdb processed the multiplex PCR reads anew with MiXCR; each CDR3 protein has one entry. It is TCRdb's table, rather than the study itself, that gives the V and J calls and clone size. In the table there are hundreds of thousands of distinct CDR3 sequences, less than 25% of which are singletons. The CDR3 loop spans 14 amino acids. CDR1 and CDR2 (germline): SNHLY, FYNNEI. V lost 3 bases to trimming and J lost 5 bases, with 13 bases between them. Indicated time point: persistent/refractory GD, antithyroid drugs over 5 years with positive TRAb. PBMCs were the source of the RNA used for TCR sequencing.

The data were taken from a study of regulatory T cells in long-lasting Graves disease. Study in general: Over 5 years of antithyroid drugs plus positive TSH receptor antibodies defined persistent Graves' disease.

Study observations and caveats: Compared with new cases, persistent Graves' patients showed reduced TCR diversity. Thyroid tissue went unexamined; only peripheral blood was analyzed.

V is TRBV2 and J is TRBJ2-5; D is undetermined. The clonotype was recovered from a female donor with Graves disease. This material consisted of peripheral blood mononuclear cells (PBMCs), taken when the disease was refractory, from a patient treated with antithyroid drugs. CDR3 sequence: CASSDWSLGETQYF. The CDR3 nucleotides read TGTGCCAGCAGTGATTGGAGTTTGGGGGAGACCCAGTACTTC. Supplemented by reference TRBV2 and TRBJ2-5, the full variable domain reads EPEVTQTPSHQVTQMGQEVILRCVPISNHLYFYWYRQILGQKVEFLVSFYNNEISEKSEIFDDQFSVERPDGSNFTLKIRSTKLEDSAMYFCASSDWSLGETQYFGPGTRLLVL.